This T cell receptor (beta chain) emerged from a study of molecular identifiers for immune sequencing clone quantification. Study results and limitations: The study reportedly detected spiked Jurkat TCR RNA from one cell among approximately 1 million naive cells.

The count of this clonotype is one. Its antigen remains unknown. A single base separates this from a much larger clone, so it may be a read error. The CDR3 totals 17 residues. The germline CDR1 and CDR2 sequences are SGDLS and YYNGEE. V shed 4 bases, J shed 4 bases, and the junction held 15 bases outside the gene matches. TCRdb analysed the PCR reads with MiXCR anew, one entry per CDR3 protein. The sample carries 62,000 or so distinct CDR3 sequences, 15% to 20% recorded once. This clonotype was obtained from a human donor in good health. Some libraries in this study had Jurkat cell RNA spiked in. Sequencing was performed on naive CD8+ T cells from blood, with Jurkat cell RNA spiked in. Indicated subset: FACS-sorted CD8+CD4-CCR7+CD45RA+ naive T cells. The V and J genes are TRBV9 and TRBJ2-5; 8 nucleotides line up with TRBD2. CDR3 amino acids: CASSPRPLAGNIETQYF. As DNA, the CDR3 is TGTGCCAGCAGCCCCCGCCCCTTAGCGGGAAACATAGAGACCCAGTACTTC.